This paragraph covers one T cell receptor beta chain sequence. This table comes from immunoSEQ multiplex PCR, and its TCRdb copy is limited to in-frame clones, with some not included. The table records fewer than 60,000 clones, about 95% of them present only once. The sample is drawn from a study of control samples from healthy donors and cancer patients. V lost 5 bases to trimming and J lost 8 bases, with 19 bases between them. Germline assignment: CDR1 MNHEY and CDR2 SMNVEV (reference sequence). There are 15 residues in the CDR3. This receptor was identified in a man younger than 45 in good health. The specimen sequenced was blood. This chain connects TRBV27 to TRBJ2-4; tentative D call: TRBD1 (8 bases). CDR3 DNA sequence: TGTGCCAGCAGTGCAAAGGACAGGGAGGGGGACATTCAGTACTTC. Translated: CASSAKDREGDIQYF.